These 26 T cell receptor beta chains originate from one sample sequenced in a study of blood T cell repertoires in COVID-19. TCRdb's table, derived via immunoSEQ multiplex PCR, lists solely in-frame clones and lacks some. This sample carries under 200,000 clones, 75% to 95% of them seen once, and the ten largest clones take approximately 0.5%. The sequenced sample was peripheral blood. All receptors come from a man between 50 and 59 years old with acute or convalescent COVID-19.

J is TRBJ2-3 and V is TRBV19; a weak D match, TRBD1 (5 bases). Germline V gene sequence: CDR1 LNHDA, CDR2 SQIVND (reference sequence). The CDR3 spans 16 residues. V was trimmed by 8 bases and J by 4 bases, leaving 22 bases between them. For the CDR3, the DNA is TGTGCCAGTGGGTTCCTGGGGCTCCTCGAGGCAGATACGCAGTATTTT. Protein product: CASGFLGLLEADTQYF.

The rearrangement links TRBV7-9 to TRBJ2-5; the D is unclear. V was cut by 0 bases and J by 0 bases, with 8 bases left in between. There are 15 residues in the CDR3. From germline, CDR1 is SEHNR and CDR2 FQNEAQ (reference sequence). In nucleotides, the CDR3 is TGTGCCAGCAGCTTAGCCCCAGGTCACCAAGAGACCCAGTACTTC. This sequence encodes CASSLAPGHQETQYF.

This clone appeared once. The chain links TRBV29-1 to TRBJ1-2; the match to TRBD1 covers 11 bases. The CDR3 is made up of 17 amino acids. Germline CDR1 reads SQVTM; CDR2 reads ANQGSEA. The J segment lost 0 bases and the V segment lost 5 bases, leaving 11 bases of the junction unmatched. Written as DNA, the CDR3 is TGCAGCGTTAAGGACAGGGGGCGTATGGGGTCTAACTATGGCTACACCTTC. It is translated as CSVKDRGRMGSNYGYTF.

The chain uses TRBV7-2 and TRBJ2-5; TRBD2 aligns across 7 bases. V lost 2 bases and J lost 5; bases outside the gene matches: 8. The CDR3 length is 15 residues. CDR1 and CDR2 (germline): SGHTA, FQGNSA. This CDR3 is CASSLSREGWETQYF. As DNA, the CDR3 is TGTGCCAGCAGCTTATCAAGGGAGGGGTGGGAGACCCAGTACTTC.

The chain recombines TRBV6-5 with TRBJ1-5; D uncertain. V gave up 0 bases and J gave up 0 bases, with 6 bases separating them. The germline CDR1 and CDR2 sequences are MNHEY and SVGAGI. This CDR3 spans 15 amino acids. This CDR3 is CASSYSSGSNQPQHF. In DNA, the CDR3 is TGTGCCAGCAGTTACTCGAGCGGTAGCAATCAGCCCCAGCATTTT.

The gene calls are TRBV2 and TRBJ2-7; D unresolved. Germline V lookup: CDR1 SNHLY, CDR2 FYNNEI. CDR3 length equals 12 residues. Deletions cut 1 base from V and 6 bases from J, with 7 bases between. The CDR3 coding sequence is TGTGCCAGCAGTGAAGTACTGTCCGAGCAGTACTTC. It codes for CASSEVLSEQYF.

The chain recombines TRBV2 with TRBJ1-1; maybe TRBD1 (5 bases). Germline loops: CDR1 SNHLY, CDR2 FYNNEI. Trimming removed 4 bases from V and 1 base from J, with 10 bases in between. The CDR3 is made up of 14 amino acids. The CDR3 nucleotides read TGTGCCAGCAGTGTGGACGGGGGGAACACTGAAGCTTTCTTT. Encoded protein: CASSVDGGNTEAFF.

This chain joins TRBV28 and TRBJ1-6; TRBD1 is a possible D gene (5 bases). CDR1 and CDR2 (germline): MDHEN, SYDVKM. Trimming removed 3 bases from V and 9 bases from J, with 12 bases in between. CDR3 length: 14 amino acids. Written as DNA, the CDR3 is TGTGCCAGCAGTTTCTACAGGCTGGGTTCACCCCTCCACTTT. It is translated as CASSFYRLGSPLHF.

The V gene is TRBV28, the J gene TRBJ1-5; 8 positions agree with TRBD1. This CDR3 is built from 14 residues. V trimming: 5 bases; J trimming: 7 bases; junction bases outside the gene matches: 7. Germline V gives CDR1 MDHEN, CDR2 SYDVKM. The CDR3 DNA reads as TGTGCCAGCAGTCTGGACAGGGTAGGCCAGCCCCAGCATTTT. Encoded protein: CASSLDRVGQPQHF.

The sample holds a few counts of this clone. The chain has TRBV5-1 and TRBJ2-2, with TRBD1 matching over 11 bases. Germline CDR1 reads SGHRS; CDR2 reads YFSETQ. The CDR3 has 17 amino acids. Germline trimming cut 2 bases from V and 4 bases from J; bases unmatched to any gene: 7. CDR3 residues: CASSFSRDRGSTGELFF. The DNA for the CDR3 is TGCGCCAGCAGCTTCTCTAGGGACAGGGGGTCCACCGGGGAGCTGTTTTTT.

The chain links TRBV2 to TRBJ1-2; D remains unclear. The V gene's germline CDR1 is SNHLY and CDR2 FYNNEI. This CDR3 has 12 residues. With 5 bases removed from V and 4 bases from J, the gap between germline ends came to 8 bases. The CDR3: CASSTGFYGYTF. The CDR3 DNA sequence: TGTGCCAGCAGTACGGGATTCTATGGCTACACCTTC.

This chain joins TRBV20-1 and TRBJ1-1; a weak D match, TRBD1 (5 bases). CDR1 is DFQATT, CDR2 SNEGSKA, per germline (reference sequence). V shed 3 bases and J shed 1 base, with 21 bases lying between them. CDR3 length: 17 amino acids. CDR3 sequence: CSASSDQFGHQNTEAFF. The CDR3 DNA reads TGCAGTGCTAGTTCGGATCAATTCGGACATCAGAACACTGAAGCTTTCTTT.

V usage is TRBV5-1 and J usage is TRBJ2-7; the match to TRBD2 covers 11 bases. Germline-derived CDR1 and CDR2 are SGHRS and YFSETQ. The CDR3 spans 15 residues. Trimming removed 2 bases from V and 4 bases from J; junction bases left unmatched: 5. The CDR3 DNA is TGCGCCAGCAGCTTCCGACTAGCGGGGCGTTACGAGCAGTACTTC. This gives the protein CASSFRLAGRYEQYF.

This clone was observed at least ten times. The chain recombines TRBV10-2 with TRBJ1-2; TRBD1 matches at 9 bases. V lost 4 bases, J lost 9 bases, and 9 bases stayed unmatched. The CDR3 has 14 residues. Germline CDR1 WSHSY, CDR2 SAAADI. CDR3 loop: CASSGPGTGTSYTF. The CDR3, as DNA: TGCGCCAGCAGTGGGCCGGGGACAGGGACCAGCTACACCTTC.

The chain uses TRBV19 and TRBJ1-1, with D possibly TRBD1 on 6 matching bases. This CDR3 comprises 15 residues. CDR1 is LNHDA and CDR2 is SQIVND in the germline V gene (reference sequence). The germline V and J ends were trimmed by 7 bases and 1 base, with 16 bases remaining between them. The CDR3 DNA reads as TGTGCCAGTACCCGTCCCGACAGGAGGAACACTGAAGCTTTCTTT. Protein product: CASTRPDRRNTEAFF.

The chain has TRBV4-2 and TRBJ1-2; possible D gene TRBD1, 6 bases. CDR3 length: 13 amino acids. Germline V gene lookup returns CDR1 LGHNA and CDR2 YNFKEQ. Trimming removed 4 bases from V and 6 bases from J, with 12 bases in between. The CDR3 spells CASSPEGEDGYTF. The CDR3 nucleotides are TGTGCCAGCAGCCCAGAGGGGGAGGATGGCTACACCTTC.

This clone was detected once. The chain employs TRBV5-4 and TRBJ2-3; TRBD1 agrees at 8 bases. Looked up from germline, CDR1 is SGHNT and CDR2 is YYREEE (reference sequence). V lost 3 bases to trimming and J lost 2 bases; unmatched junction nucleotides: 5. The CDR3 has 15 amino acids. Written as DNA, the CDR3 is TGTGCCAGCAGCTCAGGGGGCGTAGTCACAGATACGCAGTATTTT. Protein: CASSSGGVVTDTQYF. Full variable domain (outside the CDR3, taken from reference TRBV5-4 and TRBJ2-3): ETGVTQSPTHLIKTRGQQVTLRCSSQSGHNTVSWYQQALGQGPQFIFQYYREEENGRGNFPPRFSGLQFPNYSSELNVNALELDDSALYLCASSSGGVVTDTQYFGPGTRLTVL.

The chain joins TRBV7-2 to TRBJ2-3; 14 positions agree with TRBD2. Germline V gene lookup returns CDR1 SGHTA and CDR2 FQGNSA. The CDR3 is 18 amino acids. V shed 2 bases, J shed 0 bases, and the junction held 4 bases outside the gene matches. The CDR3 nucleotides are TGTGCCAGCAGCTTAAGGGGACTAGCGGGGGCTAGCACAGATACGCAGTATTTT. Translating gives CASSLRGLAGASTDTQYF.

V gene TRBV19 combines with J gene TRBJ1-6, with D unresolved. CDR1 is LNHDA and CDR2 is SQIVND in the germline V gene (reference sequence). V dropped 6 bases and J dropped 11 bases, with 17 bases sitting between them. This CDR3 contains 14 residues. The DNA of the CDR3 is TGTGCCAGTAGGACCAGCGGCTCGCTAGCACCCCTCCACTTT. Translation: CASRTSGSLAPLHF.

This clone has only a few counts. This chain connects TRBV6-5 to TRBJ2-7, with TRBD2 matching 8 bases. The CDR3 loop spans 15 amino acids. V lost 0 bases, J lost 2 bases, and 3 bases stayed unmatched. CDR1 MNHEY and CDR2 SVGAGI come from the germline V gene. The CDR3 loop is CASSYSAGGAYEQYF. As DNA, the CDR3 is TGTGCCAGCAGTTACTCGGCGGGAGGCGCCTACGAGCAGTACTTC.

The J gene is TRBJ2-1, the V gene TRBV5-4, with TRBD1 identical over 10 bases. Per the germline V gene, CDR1 is SGHNT and CDR2 is YYREEE (reference sequence). The CDR3 contains 16 residues. The ends lost 4 bases at V and 7 bases at J; junction bases unmatched: 11. The chain's CDR3 is CASSRDRDRGRNEQFF. The CDR3 DNA reads TGTGCCAGCAGCAGAGACCGGGACAGGGGTCGAAATGAGCAGTTCTTC.

The rearrangement links TRBV29-1 to TRBJ2-5, with D tentatively TRBD2 (6 bases). Germline V gene sequence: CDR1 SQVTM, CDR2 ANQGSEA. There are 13 residues in the CDR3. V gave up 6 bases and J gave up 0 bases, with 11 bases separating them. The CDR3 spells CSVRRGHQETQYF. The CDR3 bases are TGCAGCGTGAGGCGGGGCCACCAAGAGACCCAGTACTTC.

The chain carries TRBV2 and TRBJ2-7, with 7 bases identical to TRBD1. The CDR3 sequence is 14 residues long. Trimming cost V 4 bases and J 2 bases; bases outside gene matches: 5. The germline V gene has CDR1 SNHLY and CDR2 FYNNEI. The CDR3 DNA reads TGTGCCAGCAGTGTGGGACAGACCCCCTACGAGCAGTACTTC. Translated, it gives CASSVGQTPYEQYF.

Notes on this clone: Other DNA sequences in the sample encode the same CDR3. V and J are TRBV29-1 and TRBJ2-3, with TRBD1 matching 8 bases. CDR3 length: 12 amino acids. V lost 6 bases to trimming and J lost 3 bases; unmatched junction nucleotides: 2. Germline assignment: CDR1 SQVTM and CDR2 ANQGSEA. CDR3 nucleotide sequence: TGCAGCGTAGACAGGGGTACAGATACGCAGTATTTT. Translated: CSVDRGTDTQYF.

V and J are TRBV7-2 and TRBJ2-1, with 14 bases identical to TRBD2. Germline assignment: CDR1 SGHTA and CDR2 FQGNSA. Trimming at V came to 6 bases and at J to 7 bases, leaving 14 bases not matched to a gene. The CDR3 runs 18 residues. Here the CDR3 reads CASSQYTGTSGRKNEQFF. CDR3 bases: TGTGCCAGCAGTCAATACACCGGGACTAGCGGGAGAAAGAATGAGCAGTTCTTC.

The chain has TRBV5-4 and TRBJ1-3; possible D gene TRBD1, 6 bases. The ends were cut back, 2 bases at V and 0 bases at J, with 9 bases in the middle. The CDR3 runs to 15 residues. CDR1 and CDR2 (germline): SGHNT, YYREEE (reference sequence). CDR3 protein: CASSFTGSSGNTIYF. The DNA of the CDR3 is TGTGCCAGCAGCTTTACAGGGAGCTCTGGAAACACCATATATTTT.